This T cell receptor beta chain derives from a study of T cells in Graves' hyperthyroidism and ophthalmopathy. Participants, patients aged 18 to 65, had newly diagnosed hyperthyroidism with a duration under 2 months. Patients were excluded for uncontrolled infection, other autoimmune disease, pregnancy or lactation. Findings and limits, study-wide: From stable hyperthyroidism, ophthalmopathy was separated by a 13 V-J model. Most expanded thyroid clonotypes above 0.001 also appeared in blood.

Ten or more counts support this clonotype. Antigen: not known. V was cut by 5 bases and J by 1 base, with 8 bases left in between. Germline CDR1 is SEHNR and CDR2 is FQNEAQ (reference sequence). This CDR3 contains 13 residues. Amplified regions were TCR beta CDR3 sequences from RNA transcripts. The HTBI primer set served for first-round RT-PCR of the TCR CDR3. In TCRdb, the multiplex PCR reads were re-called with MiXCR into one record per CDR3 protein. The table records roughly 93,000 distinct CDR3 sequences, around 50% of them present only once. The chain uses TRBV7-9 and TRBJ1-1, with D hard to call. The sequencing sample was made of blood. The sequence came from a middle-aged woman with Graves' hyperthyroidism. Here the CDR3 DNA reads TGTGCCAGCAGCGCTCGATCGAACACTGAAGCTTTCTTT. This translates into CASSARSNTEAFF.